The clone carrying this T cell receptor (beta chain) showed up just a few times. Its antigen is as yet unknown. The germline V gene encodes CDR1 LNHDA and CDR2 SQIVND (reference sequence). With 8 bases removed from V and 0 bases from J, the gap between germline ends came to 12 bases. The CDR3 sequence is 14 residues long. This record comes from a study of T-cell memory formation after mild COVID-19. Study-level findings and limits: Chiefly within CM and EM were the contracting CD4+ clones; CD8+ ones were within EMRA.

TCRdb reanalysed the 5' RACE reads using MiXCR and keeps one entry per CDR3 protein. There are some 300,000 distinct CDR3 sequences in the sample; 20% to 25% occur only once, and around 23% lies in the top ten. Source material: PBMCs or a T cell subset sorted from them (not recorded which). This rearrangement joins TRBV19 to TRBJ2-3, with D perhaps matching TRBD2 (5 bases). The TCR comes from a man between 18 and 35 years old who had mild COVID-19 (a few samples of this study predate the infection). Cell type and time point are not known. This CDR3 reads CASHPRTSTDTQYF. The CDR3 DNA is TGTGCCAGTCATCCGAGGACTAGCACAGATACGCAGTATTTT.